The 17 T cell receptor beta chains given below trace back to one sample, sequenced in a study of T cells after yellow fever vaccination. TCRdb reanalysed the 5' RACE reads using MiXCR and keeps one entry per CDR3 protein. The data show fewer than 650,000 distinct CDR3 sequences, about a fifth seen once. Specimen: PBMCs, collected roughly 20 days after the first yellow fever vaccination. The receptors were gathered from a man between 18 and 35 years old who received the YFV17D yellow fever vaccine.

This clonotype was picked up a small number of times. V gene TRBV21-1 combines with J gene TRBJ2-3; the table calls TRBD1, which could not be checked here. TRBV21-1 has pseudogene status. The CDR3 contains 15 residues. CDR3 residues: CASSRPTGGTDTQYF. CDR3 bases: TGTGCCAGCAGCAGGCCGACAGGGGGCACAGATACGCAGTATTTT.

V and J are TRBV6-1 and TRBJ1-1; D might be TRBD1 (5 bases). Trimming took off 6 bases at V and 3 bases at J, with 14 bases between the two ends. The CDR3 contains 14 residues. CDR1 MNHNS and CDR2 SASEGT come from the germline V gene. Here the CDR3 DNA reads TGTGCCAGCAGGTTCTGGGGGGGAGACACTGAAGCTTTCTTT. This translates into CASRFWGGDTEAFF.

The rearrangement joins TRBV6-5 to TRBJ2-1, with a weak D call TRBD1 (6 bases). This CDR3 has 13 amino acids. Trimming cost V 2 bases and J 6 bases, with 8 bases left between them. Germline V CDR1 and CDR2: MNHEY, SVGAGI. In nucleotides, the CDR3 is TGTGCCAGCAGTTACGGACAGCTCAATGAGCAGTTCTTC. Protein: CASSYGQLNEQFF.

This clonotype has only one observation. The gene calls are TRBV7-2 and TRBJ2-3, with D possibly TRBD2 on 6 matching bases. This CDR3 comprises 13 residues. V gave up 8 bases and J gave up 5 bases, with 14 bases separating them. The germline gives CDR1 SGHTA, CDR2 FQGNSA. The CDR3 region is CASQTRVQDTQYF. CDR3 DNA sequence: TGTGCCAGCCAGACTAGGGTTCAAGATACGCAGTATTTT.

The sample holds a few counts of this clonotype. The V gene is TRBV7-9, the J gene TRBJ2-6; D remains unclear. Germline-derived CDR1 and CDR2 are SEHNR and FQNEAQ (reference sequence). Trimming removed 0 bases from V and 4 bases from J, with 10 bases in between. The CDR3 contains 16 residues. The CDR3 nucleotides are TGTGCCAGCAGCTTAGCCTACGGCAGGGGGGCCAACGTCCTGACTTTC. It translates to CASSLAYGRGANVLTF.

This chain connects TRBV5-4 to TRBJ2-2, with D tentatively TRBD1 (5 bases). CDR1 and CDR2 (germline): SGHNT, YYREEE (reference sequence). The CDR3 contains 14 residues. Trimming took 5 bases from V and 6 from J, leaving 14 bases between them. The CDR3 loop reads CASSLGQGPGELFF. CDR3 in DNA: TGTGCCAGCAGTTTAGGCCAGGGCCCCGGGGAGCTGTTTTTT.

The chain is built from TRBV9 and TRBJ1-2; D remains ambiguous. Germline loops: CDR1 SGDLS, CDR2 YYNGEE. The V and J ends lost 0 bases and 4 bases respectively, with 4 bases between them. This CDR3 region has 12 residues. CDR3 nucleotide sequence: TGTGCCAGCAGCGTAGTCAGCTATGGCTACACCTTC. Encoded protein: CASSVVSYGYTF.

This clonotype was seen more than once but under ten times. The rearrangement joins TRBV3-1 to TRBJ2-1, with TRBD2 matching over 14 bases. V lost 0 bases and J lost 8; bases outside the gene matches: 3. Germline V gene data show CDR1 as LGHDT and CDR2 as YNNKEL (reference sequence). This CDR3 has 16 residues. CDR3 DNA sequence: TGTGCCAGCAGCCAAGACCGGACTAGCGGGGGGCATGAGCAGTTCTTC. Amino acids: CASSQDRTSGGHEQFF.

This clonotype was observed many times. The chain has TRBV12-3 or TRBV12-4 and TRBJ1-1; D gene uncertain. The CDR3 loop spans 12 amino acids. The V end was cut by 6 bases, the J end by 4 bases, with 9 bases between. As DNA, the CDR3 is TGTGCCAGCAGCTATGGTTTCACTGAAGCTTTCTTT. It translates to CASSYGFTEAFF.

In DNA, the CDR3 is TGTGCCAGCAGTGCCCCCTACGAGCAGTACGTC. It yields the protein CASSAPYEQYV. This chain connects TRBV6-1 to TRBJ2-7; D is unclear. Germline values: CDR1 MNHNS, CDR2 SASEGT. The CDR3 runs to 11 residues. Trimming cost V 4 bases and J 2 bases, with 3 bases left between them.

This clonotype was seen only a few times. The V gene is TRBV9, the J gene TRBJ2-7, with D maybe TRBD1 (5 bases). Germline CDR1 and CDR2: SGDLS and YYNGEE. The CDR3 sequence is 14 residues long. Trimming left V 5 bases short and J 0 bases short, with 12 bases between. CDR3 in DNA: TGTGCCAGCAGTACCAGGGTATCCTCCTACGAGCAGTACTTC. Encoded protein: CASSTRVSSYEQYF. The whole variable domain, remainder taken from reference TRBV9 and TRBJ2-7, is DSGVTQTPKHLITATGQRVTLRCSPRSGDLSVYWYQQSLDQGLQFLIQYYNGEERAKGNILERFSAQQFPDLHSELNLSSLELGDSALYFCASSTRVSSYEQYFGPGTRLTVT.

In its sample, this clonotype was seen a few times. V is TRBV6-1 and J is TRBJ2-5, with a tentative D call TRBD1 (6 bases). The V gene lost 6 bases and the J gene lost 2 bases, with 10 bases spanning the gap. The CDR3 contains 13 residues. Germline CDR1 reads MNHNS; CDR2 reads SASEGT. CDR3 region: CASRERGQETQYF. CDR3 nucleotide sequence: TGTGCCAGCAGAGAGAGGGGGCAAGAGACCCAGTACTTC.

The chain has TRBV20-1 and TRBJ2-7; D gene ambiguous. Per germline, CDR1 DFQATT and CDR2 SNEGSKA (reference sequence). V was pared by 1 base and J by 1 base, with 5 bases between. The CDR3 has 12 residues. Here the CDR3 DNA reads TGCAGTGCTAGAGTCAGATCCTACGAGCAGTACGTC. Protein sequence: CSARVRSYEQYV.

At least ten counts were recorded for this clonotype. V gene TRBV28 combines with J gene TRBJ1-1; no definite D call. This CDR3 is built from 16 residues. The germline V gene encodes CDR1 MDHEN and CDR2 SYDVKM. With 3 bases removed from V and 1 base from J, the gap between germline ends came to 15 bases. CDR3 sequence: CASSFQYSNPNTEAFF. In DNA, the CDR3 is TGTGCCAGCAGTTTTCAGTACTCCAACCCGAACACTGAAGCTTTCTTT.

This clonotype was detected ten times or more. J is TRBJ2-5 and V is TRBV29-1; perhaps TRBD2 as D (8 bases). Trimming shortened V by 2 bases and J by 3 bases, and 22 bases separated the two germline ends. This CDR3 has 17 residues. Germline lookup yields CDR1 SQVTM and CDR2 ANQGSEA. The CDR3 spells CSVELQGGLVMEETQYF. The CDR3 region has the DNA TGCAGCGTTGAACTCCAGGGGGGACTAGTCATGGAAGAGACCCAGTACTTC.

This clonotype has at least ten counts. This chain connects TRBV27 to TRBJ1-2, with D uncertain. The CDR3 runs 13 residues. Germline CDR1 reads MNHEY; CDR2 reads SMNVEV (reference sequence). V was pared by 0 bases and J by 5 bases, with 7 bases between. This CDR3 is CASSLSRGYGYTF. The DNA of the CDR3 is TGTGCCAGCAGTTTATCGCGAGGTTATGGCTACACCTTC.

This chain links TRBV28 with TRBJ1-6, with 8 bases aligning to TRBD1. The V segment lost 5 bases and the J segment 4 bases; nucleotides outside the gene matches: 7. This CDR3 contains 16 residues. Germline V gives CDR1 MDHEN, CDR2 SYDVKM. CDR3 sequence (DNA): TGTGCCAGCAGTCGTCCAGGGGGCGGGTATAATTCACCCCTCCACTTT. Its translation is CASSRPGGGYNSPLHF. The full variable domain, its missing parts supplied by reference TRBV28 and TRBJ1-6, is DVKVTQSSRYLVKRTGEKVFLECVQDMDHENMFWYRQDPGLGLRLIYFSYDVKMKEKGDIPEGYSVSREKKERFSLILESASTNQTSMYLCASSRPGGGYNSPLHFGNGTRLTVT.